Presented here are 5 T cell receptor beta chains from one specimen sequenced in a study of blood T cell repertoires in COVID-19 (dated by TCRdb to 2019 to 2021). The library was produced with the immunoSEQ multiplex PCR assay. Here the immuneACCESS table is served through TCRdb, limited to in-frame sequences with V and J called. Missing clones are a known gap in these copies; in checked studies unresolved V genes cover under half, and the rest lacks a known reason. Present in this sample are about 50,000 clones, around 80% of which were seen just once. Approximately 5.3% of the sample goes to the ten largest clones. The sequencing input was PBMCs or T cells enriched from blood (not recorded which). These receptors originate from a woman aged 45 to 65 with acute COVID-19.

This rearrangement joins TRBV9 to TRBJ2-1, with 7 bases lining up with TRBD2. The CDR3 contains 17 residues. V lost 4 bases to trimming and J lost 1 base; unmatched junction nucleotides: 11. Germline-derived CDR1 and CDR2 are SGDLS and YYNGEE. The CDR3 coding sequence is TGTGCCAGCAGCCGAATGGGGGAGGGGAGGTCCTACAATGAGCAGTTCTTC. Protein sequence: CASSRMGEGRSYNEQFF.

The chain carries TRBV2 and TRBJ2-6, with TRBD1 as a possible D gene (6 bases). The germline V and J ends were trimmed by 5 bases and 2 bases, with 16 bases remaining between them. CDR3 size: 17 residues. Germline values: CDR1 SNHLY, CDR2 FYNNEI. CDR3 nucleotide sequence: TGTGCCAGCAGTCCTCAGGGGTATTCAGCTGGGGCCAACGTCCTGACTTTC. This codes for CASSPQGYSAGANVLTF.

J is TRBJ2-1 and V is TRBV7-9, with TRBD2 matching over 8 bases. This CDR3 contains 15 residues. Germline V gene lookup returns CDR1 SEHNR and CDR2 FQNEAQ (reference sequence). V shed 5 bases, J shed 6 bases, and the junction held 9 bases outside the gene matches. The CDR3, as DNA: TGTGCCAGCAGCCCCCGGGGGGGGCTCTCCAATGAGCAGTTCTTC. This sequence encodes CASSPRGGLSNEQFF.

The chain has TRBV11-3 and TRBJ2-5; 15 positions agree with TRBD2. V dropped 4 bases and J dropped 5; count of bases not matched to a gene: 5. CDR1 SGHNT and CDR2 YENEEA come from the germline V gene. The CDR3 has 16 amino acids. CDR3 coding DNA: TGTGCCAGCAGCTCTGGACTAGCGGGGGGGTCGGAGACCCAGTACTTC. It translates to CASSSGLAGGSETQYF.

The chain is built from TRBV12-3 or TRBV12-4 and TRBJ1-1; D gene uncertain. Trimming stripped 1 base from V and 1 base from J, with 4 bases between. The CDR3 length is 13 residues. CDR3 loop: CASSLGRNTEAFF. The CDR3 nucleotides are TGTGCCAGCAGTTTAGGGAGGAACACTGAAGCTTTCTTT.